This T cell receptor beta chain is from a study of T-cell memory formation after mild COVID-19. TCR alpha and TCR beta cDNA libraries carrying sample barcodes and UMIs came from 5'RACE with constant-segment primers. TCRdb independently ran MiXCR on the 5' RACE reads; one entry per CDR3 protein. The repertoire includes over 300,000 distinct CDR3 sequences, 20% to 25% of them detected once, and roughly 23% sits in the top ten. V lost 8 bases, J lost 5 bases, and 10 bases stayed unmatched. The CDR3 runs 14 residues. CDR1 is SGHVS, CDR2 FNYEAQ, per germline. The sample consisted of PBMCs or a T cell subset sorted from them (not recorded which). This receptor was obtained from a man aged 18 to 29 who had mild COVID-19 (a few samples of this study predate the infection). Cell type and time point are not known. The chain employs TRBV7-6 and TRBJ2-3; 7 bases fit TRBD2. The CDR3 coding sequence is TGTGCCAGCGCCTCACTGGCGGGGGAAGATACGCAGTATTTT. This encodes CASASLAGEDTQYF. Together with reference TRBV7-6 and TRBJ2-3, the CDR3 gives the full variable domain: GAGVSQSPRYKVTKRGQDVALRCDPISGHVSLYWYRQALGQGPEFLTYFNYEAQQDKSGLPNDRFSAERPEGSISTLTIQRTEQRDSAMYRCASASLAGEDTQYFGPGTRLTVL.